The clone carrying this T cell receptor beta chain was counted a few times. Its antigen is as yet unknown. The sample comes from a study of OX40 agonist ivuxolimab in advanced cancers. The overall study: Cohort: approximately 83% men, mean age 60, aged roughly 23 to 90.

Study outcomes and limitations: In CD8+ T cells, expanded clones were on average more numerous than in CD4+. Near-lowest levels of clonal expansion characterized partial responders at 0.1-3.0 mg/kg. Expanded peripheral T cell antigen specificity was not determined.

Trimming cost V 1 base and J 1 base; bases outside gene matches: 3. The CDR3 is made up of 16 amino acids. Germline V CDR1 and CDR2: WSHSY, SAAADI. Clones were sequenced by immunoSEQ multiplex PCR, and TCRdb holds only the in-frame ones, with some missing. The table records more than 65,000 clones, 85% of them present only once. Source: CD4+ or CD8+ T cells sorted from blood, taken in a trial of the OX40 agonist ivuxolimab. This TCR came from an adult with an advanced solid tumor such as melanoma, head and neck, liver or kidney cancer. This sequence joins TRBV10-2 and TRBJ2-3; 9 bases match TRBD2. CDR3 loop: CASSEFQREGTDTQYF. In nucleotides, the CDR3 is TGCGCCAGCAGTGAGTTCCAGCGGGAGGGCACAGATACGCAGTATTTT.